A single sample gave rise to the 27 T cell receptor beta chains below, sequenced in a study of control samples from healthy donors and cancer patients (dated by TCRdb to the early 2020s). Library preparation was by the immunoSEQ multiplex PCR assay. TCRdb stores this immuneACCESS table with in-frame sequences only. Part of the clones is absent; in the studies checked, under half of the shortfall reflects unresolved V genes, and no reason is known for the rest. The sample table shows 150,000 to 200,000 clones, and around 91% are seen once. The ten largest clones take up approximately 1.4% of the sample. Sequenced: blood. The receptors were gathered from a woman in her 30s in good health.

CDR3 protein: CATSDGGQGNYGYTF. The CDR3 DNA reads as TGTGCCACCAGTGATGGGGGACAGGGAAACTATGGCTACACCTTC. The chain couples TRBV24-1 to TRBJ1-2; TRBD1 matches 9 bases. CDR3 length: 15 residues. V shed 3 bases, J shed 2 bases, and the junction held 3 bases outside the gene matches. The germline gives CDR1 KGHDR, CDR2 SFDVKD.

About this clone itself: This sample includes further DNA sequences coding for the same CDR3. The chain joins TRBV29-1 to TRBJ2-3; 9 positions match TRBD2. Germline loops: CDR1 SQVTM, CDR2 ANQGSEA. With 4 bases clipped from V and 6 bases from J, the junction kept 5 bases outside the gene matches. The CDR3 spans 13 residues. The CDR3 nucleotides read TGCAGCGTTGGGGCGGGAGGGGGTGATACGCAGTATTTT. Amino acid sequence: CSVGAGGGDTQYF.

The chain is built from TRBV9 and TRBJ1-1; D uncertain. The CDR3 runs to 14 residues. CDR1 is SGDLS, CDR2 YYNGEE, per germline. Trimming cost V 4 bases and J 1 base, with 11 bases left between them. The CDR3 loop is CASSIRHSNTEAFF. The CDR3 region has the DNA TGTGCCAGCAGCATCCGACACTCGAACACTGAAGCTTTCTTT.

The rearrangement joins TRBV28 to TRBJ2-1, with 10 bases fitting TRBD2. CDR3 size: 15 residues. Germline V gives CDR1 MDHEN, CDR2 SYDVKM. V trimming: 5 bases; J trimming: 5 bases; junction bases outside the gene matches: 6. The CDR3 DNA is TGTGCCAGCAGTCCTATAGCGGGAGGTAACAATGAGCAGTTCTTC. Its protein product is CASSPIAGGNNEQFF.

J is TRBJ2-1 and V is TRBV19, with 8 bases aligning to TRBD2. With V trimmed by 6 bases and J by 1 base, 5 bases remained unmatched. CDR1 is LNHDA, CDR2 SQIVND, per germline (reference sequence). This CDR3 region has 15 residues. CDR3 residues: CASRRAGVSYNEQFF. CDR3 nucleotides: TGTGCCAGTAGGAGAGCGGGAGTGTCCTACAATGAGCAGTTCTTC.

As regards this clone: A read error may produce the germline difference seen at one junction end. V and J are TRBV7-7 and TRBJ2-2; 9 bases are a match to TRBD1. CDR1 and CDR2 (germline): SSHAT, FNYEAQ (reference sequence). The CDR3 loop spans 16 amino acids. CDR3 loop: CASSPRTGAGTGELFF. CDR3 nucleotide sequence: TGTGCTAGCAGCCCTCGGACAGGGGCGGGCACCGGGGAGCTGTTTTTT. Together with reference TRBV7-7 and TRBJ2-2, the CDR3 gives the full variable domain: GAGVSQSPRYKVTKRGQDVTLRCDPISSHATLYWYQQALGQGPEFLTYFNYEAQPDKSGLPSDRFSAERPEGSISTLTIQRTEQRDSAMYRCASSPRTGAGTGELFFGEGSRLTVL.

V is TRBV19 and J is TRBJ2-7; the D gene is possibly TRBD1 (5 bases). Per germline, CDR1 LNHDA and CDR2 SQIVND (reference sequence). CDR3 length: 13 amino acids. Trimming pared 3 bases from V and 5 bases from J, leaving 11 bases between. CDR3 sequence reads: CASSMRRVDEQYF. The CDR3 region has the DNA TGTGCCAGTAGTATGCGCAGGGTGGACGAGCAGTACTTC.

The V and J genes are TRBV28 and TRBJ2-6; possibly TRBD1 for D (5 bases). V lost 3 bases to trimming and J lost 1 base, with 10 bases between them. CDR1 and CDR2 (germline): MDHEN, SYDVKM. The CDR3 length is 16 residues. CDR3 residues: CASSFGRESGANVLTF. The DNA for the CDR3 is TGTGCCAGCAGTTTCGGCAGGGAATCTGGGGCCAACGTCCTGACTTTC. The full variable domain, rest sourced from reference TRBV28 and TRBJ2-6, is DVKVTQSSRYLVKRTGEKVFLECVQDMDHENMFWYRQDPGLGLRLIYFSYDVKMKEKGDIPEGYSVSREKKERFSLILESASTNQTSMYLCASSFGRESGANVLTFGAGSRLTVL.

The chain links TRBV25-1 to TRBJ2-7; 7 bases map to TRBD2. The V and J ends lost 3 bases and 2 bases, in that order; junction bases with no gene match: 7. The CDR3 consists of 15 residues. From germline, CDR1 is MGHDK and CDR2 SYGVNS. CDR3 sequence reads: CASSDPQRDPYEQYF. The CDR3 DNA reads TGTGCCAGCAGTGACCCACAGCGGGACCCCTACGAGCAGTACTTC.

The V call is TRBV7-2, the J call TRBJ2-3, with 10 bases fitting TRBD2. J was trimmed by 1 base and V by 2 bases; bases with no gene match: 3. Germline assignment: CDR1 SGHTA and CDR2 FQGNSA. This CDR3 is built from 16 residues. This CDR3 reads CASSLIAGGRTDTQYF. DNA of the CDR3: TGTGCCAGCAGCTTAATAGCGGGAGGTCGCACAGATACGCAGTATTTT.

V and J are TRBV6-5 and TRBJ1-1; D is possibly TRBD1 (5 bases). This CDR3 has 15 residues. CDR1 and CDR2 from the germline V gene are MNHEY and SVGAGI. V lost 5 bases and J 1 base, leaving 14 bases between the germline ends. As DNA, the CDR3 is TGTGCCAGCAGTAGGGGTCCATACCCGAACACTGAAGCTTTCTTT. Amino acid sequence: CASSRGPYPNTEAFF.

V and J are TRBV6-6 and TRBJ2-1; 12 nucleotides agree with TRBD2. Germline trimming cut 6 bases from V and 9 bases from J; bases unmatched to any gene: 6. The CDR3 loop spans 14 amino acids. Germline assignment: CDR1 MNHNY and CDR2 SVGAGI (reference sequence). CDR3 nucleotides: TGTGCCAGCAGGCCTGCTAGCGGGGGGGGTGAGCAGTTCTTC. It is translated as CASRPASGGGEQFF.

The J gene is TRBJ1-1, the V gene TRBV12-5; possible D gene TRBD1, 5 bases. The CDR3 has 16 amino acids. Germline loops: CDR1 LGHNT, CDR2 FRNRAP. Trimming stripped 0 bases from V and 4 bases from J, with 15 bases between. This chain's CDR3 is CASGLVAWGEGTEAFF. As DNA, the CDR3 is TGTGCTAGTGGTTTGGTAGCTTGGGGCGAGGGCACTGAAGCTTTCTTT.

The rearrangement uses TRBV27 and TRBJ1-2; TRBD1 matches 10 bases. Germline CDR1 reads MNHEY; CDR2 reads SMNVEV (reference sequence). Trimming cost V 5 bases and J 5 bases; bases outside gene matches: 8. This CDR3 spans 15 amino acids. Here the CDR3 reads CASSTRTGGGYGYTF. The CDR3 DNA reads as TGTGCCAGCAGTACTCGGACAGGGGGGGGATATGGCTACACCTTC.

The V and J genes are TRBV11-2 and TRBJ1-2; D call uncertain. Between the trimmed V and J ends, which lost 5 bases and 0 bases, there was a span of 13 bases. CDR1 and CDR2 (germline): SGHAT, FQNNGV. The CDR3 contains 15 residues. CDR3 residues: CASSLGPLANYGYTF. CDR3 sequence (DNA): TGTGCCAGCAGCCTCGGGCCGTTAGCTAACTATGGCTACACCTTC.

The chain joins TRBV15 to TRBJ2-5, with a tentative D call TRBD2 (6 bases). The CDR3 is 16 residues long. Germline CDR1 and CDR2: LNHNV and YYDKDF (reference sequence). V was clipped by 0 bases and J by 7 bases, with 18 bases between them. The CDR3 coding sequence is TGTGCCACCAGCAGAGAACGGGGCGGGACCTCTCGGACCCAGTACTTC. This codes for CATSRERGGTSRTQYF.

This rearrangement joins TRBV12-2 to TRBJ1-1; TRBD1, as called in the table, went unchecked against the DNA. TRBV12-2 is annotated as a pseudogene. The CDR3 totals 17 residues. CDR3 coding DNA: TGTGCAAGTCGCTTGAGTGGACAGGGGGCGCGGAACACTGAAGCTTTCTTT. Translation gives CASRLSGQGARNTEAFF.

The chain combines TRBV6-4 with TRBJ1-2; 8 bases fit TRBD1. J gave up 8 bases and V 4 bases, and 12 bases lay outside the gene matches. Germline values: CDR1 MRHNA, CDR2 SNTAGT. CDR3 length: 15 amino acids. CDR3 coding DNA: TGTGCCAGCAGTGTGGGAGAAGACAGGGGCTCCGGCTACACCTTC. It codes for CASSVGEDRGSGYTF.

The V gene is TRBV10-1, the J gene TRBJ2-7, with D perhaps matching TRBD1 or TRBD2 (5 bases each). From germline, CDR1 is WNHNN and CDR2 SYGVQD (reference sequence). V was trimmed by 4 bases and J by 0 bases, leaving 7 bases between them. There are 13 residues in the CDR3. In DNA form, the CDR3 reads TGCGCCAGCAGTGGGGACCGCTCCTACGAGCAGTACTTC. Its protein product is CASSGDRSYEQYF.

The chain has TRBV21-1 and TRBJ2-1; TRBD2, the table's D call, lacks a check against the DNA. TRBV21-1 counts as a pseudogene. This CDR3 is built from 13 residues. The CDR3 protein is CASSSGREVEQFF. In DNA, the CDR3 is TGTGCCAGCAGCAGTGGCAGGGAGGTTGAGCAGTTCTTC.

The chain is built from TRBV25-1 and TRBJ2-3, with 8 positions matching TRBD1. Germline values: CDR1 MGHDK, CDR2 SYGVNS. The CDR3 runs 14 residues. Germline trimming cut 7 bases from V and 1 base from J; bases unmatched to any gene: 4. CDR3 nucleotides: TGTGCCAGCACCGAGACAGGGGGCACAGATACGCAGTATTTT. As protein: CASTETGGTDTQYF.

CDR3 bases: TGTGCCAGCAGTCCCCTGACAGGGACCTACAATGAGCAGTTCTTC. Translating gives CASSPLTGTYNEQFF. The rearrangement links TRBV28 to TRBJ2-1; 7 bases match TRBD1. V was clipped by 5 bases and J by 2 bases; unmatched bases: 6. From germline, CDR1 is MDHEN and CDR2 SYDVKM. The CDR3 consists of 15 residues.

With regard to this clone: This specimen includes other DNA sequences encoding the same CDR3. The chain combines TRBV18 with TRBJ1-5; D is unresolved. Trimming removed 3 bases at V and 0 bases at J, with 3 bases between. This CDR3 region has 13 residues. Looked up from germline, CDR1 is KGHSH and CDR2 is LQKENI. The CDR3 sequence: CASSPDSNQPQHF. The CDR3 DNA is TGTGCCAGCTCACCCGATAGCAATCAGCCCCAGCATTTT.

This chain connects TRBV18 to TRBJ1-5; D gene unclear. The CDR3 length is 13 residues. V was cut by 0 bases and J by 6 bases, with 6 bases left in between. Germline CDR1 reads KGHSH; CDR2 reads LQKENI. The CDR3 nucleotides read TGTGCCAGCTCACCACCGAAGGGTCAGCCCCAGCATTTT. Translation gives CASSPPKGQPQHF. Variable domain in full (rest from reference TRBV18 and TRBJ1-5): NAGVMQNPRHLVRRRGQEARLRCSPMKGHSHVYWYRQLPEEGLKFMVYLQKENIIDESGMPKERFSAEFPKEGPSILRIQQVVRGDSAAYFCASSPPKGQPQHFGDGTRLSIL.

The CDR3 DNA is TGTGCCAGCTCAGAGCCGGGACAGGGGGCCGAAGGGGAGACCCAGTACTTC. Its protein product is CASSEPGQGAEGETQYF. This rearrangement joins TRBV18 to TRBJ2-5; 12 nucleotides line up with TRBD1. The CDR3 covers 17 residues. V was clipped by 5 bases and J by 5 bases; unmatched bases: 12. Germline assignment: CDR1 KGHSH and CDR2 LQKENI.

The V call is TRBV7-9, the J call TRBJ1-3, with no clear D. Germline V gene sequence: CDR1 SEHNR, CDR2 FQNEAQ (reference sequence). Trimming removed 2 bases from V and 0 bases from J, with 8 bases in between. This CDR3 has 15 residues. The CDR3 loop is CASSLISVSGNTIYF. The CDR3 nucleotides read TGTGCCAGCAGCTTAATCTCGGTCTCTGGAAACACCATATATTTT.

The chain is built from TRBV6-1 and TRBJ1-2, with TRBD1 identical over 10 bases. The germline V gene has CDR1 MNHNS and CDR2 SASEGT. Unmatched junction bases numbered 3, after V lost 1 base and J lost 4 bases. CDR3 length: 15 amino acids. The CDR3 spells CASSEGDRGLYGYTF. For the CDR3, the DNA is TGTGCCAGCAGTGAAGGAGACAGGGGGCTCTATGGCTACACCTTC.